The rows below give T cell receptor beta chains drawn from one sample of a study of lymphopenia after photon versus proton radiotherapy. Assay used: immunoSEQ multiplex PCR; TCRdb lists only in-frame clones, some missing. The sample records 70,000 to 95,000 clones, around four fifths being singletons. Here the sequenced sample was peripheral blood, taken from a patient treated with proton-based radiotherapy. These receptors were collected from a man in his sixties with pancreatic cancer. The CDR3 runs from the conserved cysteine through the conserved F or W. Rows give clone size only sometimes, using once, few, many, or a class for an expanded clone.

v_gene: TRBV6-1
abundance: -
j_gene: TRBJ2-1
CDR3aa: CASSEATGGPYNEQFF

v_gene: TRBV6-1
abundance: -
j_gene: TRBJ2-7
CDR3aa: CASEGAAYEQYF

v_gene: TRBV11-2
abundance: -
j_gene: TRBJ2-5
CDR3aa: CASSLEGETQYF

v_gene: TRBV27
abundance: -
j_gene: TRBJ2-7
CDR3aa: CASSFLGRTYEQYF

v_gene: TRBV18
abundance: -
j_gene: TRBJ1-1
CDR3aa: CASSPGQGRMNTEAFF

v_gene: TRBV9
abundance: -
j_gene: TRBJ2-5
CDR3aa: CASSVRERGLFGETQYF

v_gene: TRBV28
abundance: medium-sized
j_gene: TRBJ1-3
CDR3aa: CASSLSRPGNTIYF

v_gene: TRBV27
abundance: -
j_gene: TRBJ2-4
CDR3aa: CASSIRPGTSGPKNIQYF

v_gene: TRBV30
abundance: -
j_gene: TRBJ2-1
CDR3aa: CAWSEDYNEQFF

v_gene: TRBV28
abundance: once
j_gene: TRBJ1-1
CDR3aa: CASRQKGSTEAFF

v_gene: TRBV28
abundance: -
j_gene: TRBJ1-4
CDR3aa: CASSSPVGGNEKLFF

v_gene: TRBV5-1
abundance: -
j_gene: TRBJ2-7
CDR3aa: CASSLNGGSYEQYF

v_gene: TRBV5-6
abundance: few
j_gene: TRBJ1-2
CDR3aa: CASSLGLGDGYTF

v_gene: TRBV7-9
abundance: -
j_gene: TRBJ2-5
CDR3aa: CASSLARQGGETQYF

v_gene: TRBV7-7
abundance: -
j_gene: TRBJ2-7
CDR3aa: CASSLALAGTSYEQYF

v_gene: TRBV2
abundance: -
j_gene: TRBJ2-7
CDR3aa: CASSPGGTRAYEQYF

v_gene: TRBV11-3
abundance: -
j_gene: TRBJ1-1
CDR3aa: CASSPDARRTNTEAFF

v_gene: TRBV19
abundance: -
j_gene: TRBJ2-3
CDR3aa: CASDLAGGPTDTQYF

v_gene: TRBV4-2
abundance: -
j_gene: TRBJ1-1
CDR3aa: CASSQDLGDRQAFF

v_gene: TRBV7-2
abundance: once
j_gene: TRBJ2-7
CDR3aa: CASSLQGGVYEQYF

v_gene: TRBV28
abundance: once
j_gene: TRBJ2-7
CDR3aa: CASSSEGLAAYEQYF

v_gene: TRBV19
abundance: -
j_gene: TRBJ1-5
CDR3aa: CASSSGQGDQPQHF

v_gene: TRBV14
abundance: once
j_gene: TRBJ1-6
CDR3aa: CASSLQAGPNSPLHF

v_gene: TRBV6-5
abundance: -
j_gene: TRBJ2-2
CDR3aa: CASSYRPVGAGELFF

v_gene: TRBV11-2
abundance: -
j_gene: TRBJ2-7
CDR3aa: CASSLSWTGREQYF

v_gene: TRBV14
abundance: -
j_gene: TRBJ1-6
CDR3aa: CASRPTGFDSPLHF

v_gene: TRBV28
abundance: -
j_gene: TRBJ2-7
CDR3aa: CASSPAGGNYEQYF

v_gene: TRBV27
abundance: -
j_gene: -
CDR3aa: CASSPTRTHYSYEQYF

v_gene: TRBV11-3
abundance: -
j_gene: TRBJ1-1
CDR3aa: CASSVSGGGSTEAFF

v_gene: TRBV7-9
abundance: -
j_gene: TRBJ1-4
CDR3aa: CASSLAGRGLDNEKLFF

v_gene: TRBV5-4
abundance: -
j_gene: TRBJ2-2
CDR3aa: CASSTGGRVNTGELFF

v_gene: TRBV6-1
abundance: -
j_gene: TRBJ2-5
CDR3aa: CASRARVEETQYF

v_gene: TRBV7-9
abundance: -
j_gene: TRBJ2-1
CDR3aa: CASTSDFNEQFF

v_gene: TRBV5-6
abundance: -
j_gene: TRBJ2-1
CDR3aa: CASSLVRNNEQFF

v_gene: TRBV11-3
abundance: -
j_gene: TRBJ2-1
CDR3aa: CASSLVTSGRGVQFF